Below, 4 T cell receptor beta chains from the same sample are listed, as sequenced in a study of cytomegalovirus exposure and HLA in healthy donors. PCR amplification relied on 60 Vbeta primers (plus 13 Jbeta primers). Clones were sequenced by immunoSEQ multiplex PCR, and TCRdb holds only the in-frame ones, with some missing. The table has about 260,000 clones, approximately 84% seen once. The sequenced material came from PBMCs. The receptors derive from a woman aged 40 to 50 in good health and CMV-seropositive.

In this sample, this clone turned up a few times. The chain has TRBV13 and TRBJ1-2; 12 bases align to TRBD1. The V gene's germline CDR1 is PRHDT and CDR2 FYEKMQ (reference sequence). The CDR3 is 14 residues long. The V and J ends lost 5 bases and 6 bases, in that order; junction bases with no gene match: 4. The CDR3 reads CASSRGTGGDGYTF. The CDR3 nucleotides read TGTGCCAGCAGCCGTGGGACAGGGGGCGATGGCTACACCTTC.

This chain connects TRBV4-1 to TRBJ2-2; possible D gene TRBD2, 5 bases. The CDR3 runs to 20 residues. Deletions cut 0 bases from V and 5 bases from J, with 25 bases between. CDR1 MGHRA and CDR2 YSYEKL come from the germline V gene. The CDR3 spells CASSQDRVVRVASYTGELFF. Here the CDR3 DNA reads TGCGCCAGCAGCCAAGATAGGGTGGTTAGGGTAGCGAGCTATACCGGGGAGCTGTTTTTT.

DNA of the CDR3: TGTGCCTGGAGTTACCGAGACTATGGCTACACCTTC. It specifies CAWSYRDYGYTF. This chain connects TRBV30 to TRBJ1-2; unclear D gene. Trimming removed 2 bases from V and 3 bases from J, with 7 bases in between. This CDR3 has 12 amino acids. The V gene's germline CDR1 is GTSNPN and CDR2 SVGIG (reference sequence).

This clone was detected only once. The DNA for the CDR3 is TGTGCCAGCAGCCTGCGCGTCCAGCGGCTACTGGATACGCAGTATTTT. It encodes CASSLRVQRLLDTQYF. The rearrangement joins TRBV14 to TRBJ2-3; a weak D match, TRBD2 (5 bases). The V gene lost 4 bases and the J gene lost 6 bases, with 20 bases spanning the gap. The V gene's germline CDR1 is SGHDN and CDR2 FVKESK. The CDR3 is 16 amino acids. The full variable domain, in which reference TRBV14 and TRBJ2-3 provide the parts outside the CDR3, is EAGVTQFPSHSVIEKGQTVTLRCDPISGHDNLYWYRRVMGKEIKFLLHFVKESKQDESGMPNNRFLAERTGGTYSTLKVQPAELEDSGVYFCASSLRVQRLLDTQYFGPGTRLTVL.